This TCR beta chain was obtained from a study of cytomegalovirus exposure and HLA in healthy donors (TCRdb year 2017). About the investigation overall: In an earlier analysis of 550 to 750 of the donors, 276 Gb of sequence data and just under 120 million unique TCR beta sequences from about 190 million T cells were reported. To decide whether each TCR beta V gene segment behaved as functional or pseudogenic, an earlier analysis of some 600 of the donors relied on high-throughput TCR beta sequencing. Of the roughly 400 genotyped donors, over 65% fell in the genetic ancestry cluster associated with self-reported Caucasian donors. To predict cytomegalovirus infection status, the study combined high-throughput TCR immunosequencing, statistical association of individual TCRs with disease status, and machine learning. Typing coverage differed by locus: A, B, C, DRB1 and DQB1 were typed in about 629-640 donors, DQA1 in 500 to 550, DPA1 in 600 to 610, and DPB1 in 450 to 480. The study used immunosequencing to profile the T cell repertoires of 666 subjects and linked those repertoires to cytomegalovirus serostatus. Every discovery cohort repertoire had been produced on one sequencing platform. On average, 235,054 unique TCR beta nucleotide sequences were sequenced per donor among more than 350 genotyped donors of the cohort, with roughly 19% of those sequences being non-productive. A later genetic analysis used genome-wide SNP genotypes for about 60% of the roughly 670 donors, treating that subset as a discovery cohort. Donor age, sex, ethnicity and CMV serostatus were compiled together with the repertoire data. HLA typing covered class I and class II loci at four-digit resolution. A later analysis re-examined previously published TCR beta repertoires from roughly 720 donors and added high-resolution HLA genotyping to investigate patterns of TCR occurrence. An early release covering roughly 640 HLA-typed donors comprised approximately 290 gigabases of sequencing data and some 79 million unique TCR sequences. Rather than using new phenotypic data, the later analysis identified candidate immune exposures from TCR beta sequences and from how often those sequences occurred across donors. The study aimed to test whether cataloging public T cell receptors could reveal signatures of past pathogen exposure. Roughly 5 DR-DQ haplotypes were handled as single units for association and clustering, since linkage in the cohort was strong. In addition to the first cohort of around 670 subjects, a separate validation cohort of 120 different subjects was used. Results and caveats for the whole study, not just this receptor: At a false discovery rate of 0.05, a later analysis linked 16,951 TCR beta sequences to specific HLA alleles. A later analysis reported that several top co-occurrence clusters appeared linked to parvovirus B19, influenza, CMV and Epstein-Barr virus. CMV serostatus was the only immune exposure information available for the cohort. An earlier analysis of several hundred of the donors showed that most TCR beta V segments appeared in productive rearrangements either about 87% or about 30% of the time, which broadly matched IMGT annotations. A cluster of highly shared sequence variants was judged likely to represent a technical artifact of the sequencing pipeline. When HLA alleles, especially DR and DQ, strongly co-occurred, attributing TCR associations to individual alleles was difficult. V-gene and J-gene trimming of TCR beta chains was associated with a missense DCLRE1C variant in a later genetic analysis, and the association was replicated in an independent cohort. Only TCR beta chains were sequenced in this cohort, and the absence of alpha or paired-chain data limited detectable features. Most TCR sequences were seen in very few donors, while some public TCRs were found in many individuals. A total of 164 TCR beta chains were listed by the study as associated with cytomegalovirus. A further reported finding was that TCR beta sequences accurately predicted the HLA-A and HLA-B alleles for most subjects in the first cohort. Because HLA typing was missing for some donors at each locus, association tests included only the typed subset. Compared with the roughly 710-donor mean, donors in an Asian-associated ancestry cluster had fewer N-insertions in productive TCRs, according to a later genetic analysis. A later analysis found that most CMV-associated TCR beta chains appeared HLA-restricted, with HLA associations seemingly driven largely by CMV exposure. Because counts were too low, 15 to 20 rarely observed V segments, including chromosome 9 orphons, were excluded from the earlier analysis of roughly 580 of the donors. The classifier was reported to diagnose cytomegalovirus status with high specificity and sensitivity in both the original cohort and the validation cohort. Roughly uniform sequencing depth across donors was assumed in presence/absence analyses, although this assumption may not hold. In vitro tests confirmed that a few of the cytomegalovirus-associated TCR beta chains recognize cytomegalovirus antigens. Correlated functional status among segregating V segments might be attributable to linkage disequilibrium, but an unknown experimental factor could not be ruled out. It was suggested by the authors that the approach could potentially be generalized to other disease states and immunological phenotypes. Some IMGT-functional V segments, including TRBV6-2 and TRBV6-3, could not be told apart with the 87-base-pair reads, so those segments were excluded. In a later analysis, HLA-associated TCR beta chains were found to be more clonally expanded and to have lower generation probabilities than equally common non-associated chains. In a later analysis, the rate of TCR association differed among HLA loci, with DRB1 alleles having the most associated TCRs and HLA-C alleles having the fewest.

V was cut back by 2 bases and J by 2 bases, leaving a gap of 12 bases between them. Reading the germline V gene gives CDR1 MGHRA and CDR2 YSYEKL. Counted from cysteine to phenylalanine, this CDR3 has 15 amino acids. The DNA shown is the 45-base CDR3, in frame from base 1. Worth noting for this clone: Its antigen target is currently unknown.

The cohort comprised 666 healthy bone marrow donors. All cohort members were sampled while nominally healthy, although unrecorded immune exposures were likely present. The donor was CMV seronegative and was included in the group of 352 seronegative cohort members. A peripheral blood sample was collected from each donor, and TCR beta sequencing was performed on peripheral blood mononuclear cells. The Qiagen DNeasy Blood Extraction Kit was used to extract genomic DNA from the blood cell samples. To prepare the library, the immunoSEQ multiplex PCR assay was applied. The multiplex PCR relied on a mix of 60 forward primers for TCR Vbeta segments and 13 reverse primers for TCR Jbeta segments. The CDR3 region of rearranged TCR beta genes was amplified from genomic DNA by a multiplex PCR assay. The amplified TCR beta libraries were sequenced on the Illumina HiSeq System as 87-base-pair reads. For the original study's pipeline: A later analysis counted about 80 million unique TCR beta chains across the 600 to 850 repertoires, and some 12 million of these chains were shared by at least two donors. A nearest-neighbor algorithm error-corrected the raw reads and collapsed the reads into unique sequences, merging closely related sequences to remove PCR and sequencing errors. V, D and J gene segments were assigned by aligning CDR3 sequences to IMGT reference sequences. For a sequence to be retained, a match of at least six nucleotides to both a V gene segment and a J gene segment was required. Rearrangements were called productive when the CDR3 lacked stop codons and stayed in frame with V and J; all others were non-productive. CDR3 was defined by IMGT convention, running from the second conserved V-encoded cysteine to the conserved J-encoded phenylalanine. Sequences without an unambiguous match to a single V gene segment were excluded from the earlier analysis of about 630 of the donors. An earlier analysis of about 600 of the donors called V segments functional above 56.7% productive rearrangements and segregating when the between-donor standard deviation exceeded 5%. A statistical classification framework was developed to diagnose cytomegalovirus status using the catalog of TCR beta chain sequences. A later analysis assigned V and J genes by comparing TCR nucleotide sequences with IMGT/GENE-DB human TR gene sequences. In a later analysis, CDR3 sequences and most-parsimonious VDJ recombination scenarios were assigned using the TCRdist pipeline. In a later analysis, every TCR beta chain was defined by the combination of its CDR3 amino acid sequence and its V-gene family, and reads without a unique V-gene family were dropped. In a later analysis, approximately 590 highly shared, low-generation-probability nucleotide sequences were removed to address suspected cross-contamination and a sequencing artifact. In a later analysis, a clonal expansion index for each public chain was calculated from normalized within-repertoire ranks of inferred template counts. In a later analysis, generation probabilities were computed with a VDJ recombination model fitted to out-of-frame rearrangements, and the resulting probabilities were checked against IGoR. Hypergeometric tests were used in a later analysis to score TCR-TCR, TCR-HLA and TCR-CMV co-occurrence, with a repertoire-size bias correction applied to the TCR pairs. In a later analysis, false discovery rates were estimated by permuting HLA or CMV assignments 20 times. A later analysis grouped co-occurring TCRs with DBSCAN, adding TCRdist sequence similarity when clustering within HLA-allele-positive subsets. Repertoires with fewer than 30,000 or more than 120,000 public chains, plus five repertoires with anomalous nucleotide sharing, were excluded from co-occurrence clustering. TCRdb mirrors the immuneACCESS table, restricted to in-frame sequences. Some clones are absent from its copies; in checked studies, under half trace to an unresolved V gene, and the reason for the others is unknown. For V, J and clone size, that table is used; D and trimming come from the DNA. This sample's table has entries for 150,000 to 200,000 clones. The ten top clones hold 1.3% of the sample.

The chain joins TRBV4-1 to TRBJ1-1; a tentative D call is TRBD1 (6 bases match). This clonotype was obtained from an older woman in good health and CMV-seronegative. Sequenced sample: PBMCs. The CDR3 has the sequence CASSQIGQLNTEAFF. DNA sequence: TGCGCCAGCAGCCAAATAGGACAGCTTAACACTGAAGCTTTCTTT.